The text below deals with one TCR beta chain. Its antigen is unknown. Pooling was applied to second doses at about 4 or about 12 weeks. This entry belongs to a study of T cell responses to AZD1222 COVID-19 vaccine. Broader study findings: Clonal diversity was possibly underestimated, and white British individuals and females predominated among donors. Just five to seven AZD1222 recipients tested seropositive at baseline.

Germline V gene data show CDR1 as LNHDA and CDR2 as SQIVND (reference sequence). CDR3 length equals 14 residues. The germline V and J ends were trimmed by 3 bases and 2 bases, with 11 bases remaining between them. Assay used: immunoSEQ multiplex PCR; TCRdb lists only in-frame clones, some missing. The sample includes fewer than 200,000 clones, just over 90% of them seen just once. This clonotype originated in an adult who received the AZD1222 COVID-19 vaccine. This specimen consisted of peripheral blood, obtained 28 days after the second AZD1222 dose. The genes are TRBV19 and TRBJ2-7; D possibly corresponds to TRBD1 (5 bases). The CDR3 sequence: CASSMGPATYEQYF. CDR3 coding DNA: TGTGCCAGTAGTATGGGGCCAGCTACCTACGAGCAGTACTTC.